What follows describes a single TCR beta chain. Antigen: not known. The sample is drawn from a study of graft-versus-host responses after intestinal transplantation. Study at large: Multivisceral, liver-intestinal, or isolated intestinal grafts went to recipients. Every transplant recipient was induced with anti-thymocyte globulin, then maintained on tacrolimus and steroids for about 3 years. The study, taken as a whole, reports: Early post-transplant HvG declines showed an association with peak circulating GvH clone levels.

The method was immunoSEQ multiplex PCR; TCRdb's version includes in-frame clones alone and lacks a portion of them. The data hold about 71,000 clones, with 90% observed a single time. The CDR3 runs to 15 residues. CDR1 LNHDA and CDR2 SQIVND come from the germline V gene (reference sequence). Trimming at V came to 8 bases and at J to 5 bases, leaving 11 bases not matched to a gene. This clonotype originated in a human donor who received an intestinal transplant. The chain couples TRBV19 to TRBJ2-3, with 9 bases aligning to TRBD2. This specimen consisted of unstimulated CD8+ T cells sorted from spleen or lymph node cells, obtained before intestinal transplant. CDR3 DNA sequence: TGTGCCAGTGCTTGGGCGGGGGGGCCTTTAGATACGCAGTATTTT. It yields the protein CASAWAGGPLDTQYF.